This passage covers 15 T cell receptor beta chains from one sample sequenced in a study of regulatory T cells in long-lasting Graves disease. TCRdb called the reads again in MiXCR, with one record for every CDR3 protein. The table lists about 1,500 distinct CDR3 sequences, approximately 84% of them singletons. PBMC RNA was the source of the TCR library. The sequenced sample was peripheral blood mononuclear cells (PBMCs), obtained with antithyroid drug treatment, in newly diagnosed or persistent Graves disease (not recorded which). These receptors originate from a woman under 30 with Graves disease.

This sequence joins TRBV5-4 and TRBJ1-1; D perhaps matches TRBD1 (6 bases). This CDR3 is built from 13 residues. V lost 4 bases to trimming and J lost 1 base, with 8 bases between them. Germline CDR1 and CDR2: SGHNT and YYREEE (reference sequence). The CDR3 DNA is TGTGCCAGCAGCGTGACAGGGAACACTGAAGCTTTCTTT. Translated, it gives CASSVTGNTEAFF.

The chain uses TRBV30 and TRBJ1-3, with D unclear. Trimming took off 0 bases at V and 4 bases at J, with 7 bases between the two ends. Germline V lookup: CDR1 GTSNPN, CDR2 SVGIG (reference sequence). This CDR3 has 13 residues. CDR3 DNA sequence: TGTGCCTGGAGTGTGCATTCGGGAAACACCATATATTTT. As protein: CAWSVHSGNTIYF.

This sequence joins TRBV7-9 and TRBJ2-3, with D hard to call. The length of the CDR3 is 13 residues. The V gene's germline CDR1 is SEHNR and CDR2 FQNEAQ (reference sequence). V was shortened by 3 bases and J by 1 base, with 5 bases between the two germline ends. This CDR3 is CASSLVGTDTQYF. The DNA for the CDR3 is TGTGCCAGCAGCTTGGTAGGCACAGATACGCAGTATTTT.

V and J are TRBV7-9 and TRBJ1-2; D uncertain. V lost 1 base, J lost 2 bases, and 8 bases lay in between. Germline CDR1 SEHNR, CDR2 FQNEAQ (reference sequence). CDR3 length: 14 amino acids. The CDR3 spells CASSLVTRNYGYTF. The CDR3 region has the DNA TGTGCCAGCAGCTTAGTGACCAGAAACTATGGCTACACCTTC.

Only a few counts were recorded for this clonotype. V is TRBV9 and J is TRBJ2-1; a weak D match, TRBD1 (5 bases). Germline V gene data show CDR1 as SGDLS and CDR2 as YYNGEE. This CDR3 comprises 14 residues. Deletions cut 0 bases from V and 7 bases from J, with 11 bases between. The CDR3 here is CASSVGRVKNEQFF. The DNA of the CDR3 is TGTGCCAGCAGCGTAGGCAGGGTCAAGAATGAGCAGTTCTTC. Based on the CDR3 plus reference TRBV9 and TRBJ2-1, the full variable domain is DSGVTQTPKHLITATGQRVTLRCSPRSGDLSVYWYQQSLDQGLQFLIQYYNGEERAKGNILERFSAQQFPDLHSELNLSSLELGDSALYFCASSVGRVKNEQFFGPGTRLTVL.

J is TRBJ2-1 and V is TRBV6-2 or TRBV6-3; the D is unclear. CDR3 length: 12 residues. Per germline, CDR1 MNHEY and CDR2 SVGEGT. V shed 5 bases and J shed 7 bases, with 9 bases lying between them. This CDR3 is CASSRTRNEQFF. CDR3 coding DNA: TGTGCCAGCAGTAGGACCCGGAATGAGCAGTTCTTC.

This clonotype came up a few times. The gene calls are TRBV29-1 and TRBJ2-7, with 8 bases matching TRBD1. CDR3 length equals 11 residues. From germline, CDR1 is SQVTM and CDR2 ANQGSEA. J lost 8 bases, V lost 6 bases, and 6 bases had no gene match. The CDR3 DNA is TGCAGCGTCTCGGACAGGGTTAAGCAGTACGTC. Its translation: CSVSDRVKQYV.

The chain combines TRBV28 with TRBJ2-7; possibly TRBD2 for D (5 bases). The CDR3 extends over 13 amino acids. V gave up 8 bases and J gave up 2 bases, with 13 bases separating them. Germline V CDR1 and CDR2: MDHEN, SYDVKM. The CDR3 DNA reads TGTGCCAGCGCGGCGGGTTCCGCCTACGAGCAGTACTTC. Its protein is CASAAGSAYEQYF.

The chain employs TRBV12-3 or TRBV12-4 and TRBJ1-2, with D hard to call. V gave up 3 bases and J gave up 5 bases, with 10 bases separating them. This CDR3 spans 13 amino acids. Here the CDR3 reads CASSLGQRYGYTF. CDR3 in DNA: TGTGCCAGCAGTTTGGGCCAGAGGTATGGCTACACCTTC.

This clonotype was seen a single time. This chain joins TRBV20-1 and TRBJ2-3; possibly TRBD1 for D (6 bases). CDR3 size: 15 residues. In germline, CDR1 is DFQATT, CDR2 SNEGSKA (reference sequence). V was trimmed by 1 base and J by 1 base, leaving 12 bases between them. The CDR3, as DNA: TGCAGTGCTAGAGGCGACAGGCTACGCACAGATACGCAGTATTTT. Amino acids: CSARGDRLRTDTQYF.

The chain recombines TRBV12-3 or TRBV12-4 with TRBJ2-3; TRBD2 aligns across 7 bases. This CDR3 region has 14 residues. Trimming took 8 bases from V and 0 from J; bases not matched to a gene: 5. This CDR3 reads CASRRGRSTDTQYF. DNA for the CDR3: TGTGCCAGCCGGCGGGGGAGGAGCACAGATACGCAGTATTTT.

V is TRBV20-1 and J is TRBJ2-2, with unresolved D. Trimming stripped 1 base from V and 1 base from J, with 10 bases between. The CDR3 is made up of 15 amino acids. Germline loops: CDR1 DFQATT, CDR2 SNEGSKA (reference sequence). The CDR3: CSARGWMGNTGELFF. The CDR3 bases are TGCAGTGCTAGAGGCTGGATGGGGAACACCGGGGAGCTGTTTTTT.

The chain employs TRBV6-6 and TRBJ1-6; 7 positions match TRBD1. Germline V lookup: CDR1 MNHNY, CDR2 SVGAGI (reference sequence). V lost 4 bases and J lost 9; bases outside the gene matches: 6. The CDR3 runs 14 residues. The CDR3 region is CASSLVGGGSPLHF. CDR3 bases: TGTGCCAGCAGTTTGGTAGGGGGCGGTTCACCCCTCCACTTT.

The rearrangement uses TRBV20-1 and TRBJ2-5, with D possibly TRBD2 on 5 matching bases. Germline V gene lookup returns CDR1 DFQATT and CDR2 SNEGSKA (reference sequence). V was clipped by 6 bases and J by 1 base, with 9 bases between them. This CDR3 spans 12 amino acids. The chain's CDR3 is CSAQAGQETQYF. CDR3 DNA sequence: TGCAGTGCCCAGGCGGGCCAAGAGACCCAGTACTTC.

The chain links TRBV20-1 to TRBJ2-5; D is uncertain. The V gene's germline CDR1 is DFQATT and CDR2 SNEGSKA (reference sequence). V lost 3 bases to trimming and J lost 1 base, with 9 bases between them. The CDR3 runs to 13 residues. The CDR3 loop is CSASRRSQETQYF. The CDR3 DNA is TGCAGTGCTAGTAGAAGGTCCCAAGAGACCCAGTACTTC.